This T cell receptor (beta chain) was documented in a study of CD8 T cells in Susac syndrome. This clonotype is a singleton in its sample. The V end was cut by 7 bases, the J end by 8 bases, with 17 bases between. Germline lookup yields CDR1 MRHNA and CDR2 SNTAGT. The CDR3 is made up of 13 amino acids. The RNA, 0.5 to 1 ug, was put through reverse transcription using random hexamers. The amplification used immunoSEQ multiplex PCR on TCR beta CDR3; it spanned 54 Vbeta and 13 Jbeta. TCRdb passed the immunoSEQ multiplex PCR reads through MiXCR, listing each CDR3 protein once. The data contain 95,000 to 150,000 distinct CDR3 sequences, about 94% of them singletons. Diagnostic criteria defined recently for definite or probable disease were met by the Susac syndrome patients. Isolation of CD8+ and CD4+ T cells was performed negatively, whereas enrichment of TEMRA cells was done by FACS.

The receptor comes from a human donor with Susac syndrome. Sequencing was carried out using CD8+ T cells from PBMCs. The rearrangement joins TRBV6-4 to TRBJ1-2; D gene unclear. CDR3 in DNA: TGTGCCAGCAACAATGGGGAGACGTGGGGCTACACCTTC. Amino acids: CASNNGETWGYTF.